The rows below give T cell receptor beta chains drawn from one sample of a study of patients and donors after allogeneic stem cell transplantation. TCRdb reprocessed the RT-PCR reads with MiXCR, giving one entry per CDR3 protein. The sample carries under 200,000 distinct CDR3 sequences, approximately 28% recorded once. Sequencing was performed on blood, either unsorted or a sorted T cell fraction (not recorded which). The source of these receptors is a human donor who was either an allogeneic HSCT recipient or a stem cell or donor lymphocyte infusion donor (not recorded which). It is not recorded whose cells these are; they may come from a transplant donor. Both conserved end residues are part of each CDR3. Each record gives: V gene, clone size, D gene, J gene, CDR3 DNA, CDR3 protein. The D gene is left open where the match is weak. Clone size is given for some rows only: seen once, a few or many times, or a class if the clone is expanded.

>TRBV20-1|few|TRBD1|TRBJ1-2
TGCAGTGCTCCACCGACAGGGGGCGACTATGGCTACACCTTC
CSAPPTGGDYGYTF
>TRBV4-3|.|.|TRBJ1-4
TGCGCCAGCAGCCAGGAGTACAGGACCGATGAAAAACTGTTTTTT
CASSQEYRTDEKLFF
>TRBV10-1|.|.|TRBJ2-7
TGCGCCAGCAGTAAGTCGAGCTCCTACGAGCAGTACTTC
CASSKSSSYEQYF
>TRBV5-1|.|TRBD1|TRBJ2-6
TGCGCCAGCAGCATGACAGGGGCTGGGGCCAACGTCCTGACTTTC
CASSMTGAGANVLTF
>TRBV20-1|many|.|TRBJ1-3
TGCAGTGCTAGCAGACCGAACTCTGGAAACACCATATATTTT
CSASRPNSGNTIYF
>TRBV9|.|.|TRBJ2-7
TGTGCCAGCAGCCCTCACGTCGGACAGAGAACAGCCTACGAGCAGTACTTC
CASSPHVGQRTAYEQYF
>TRBV14|.|.|TRBJ2-2
TGTGCCAGCAGCCAAGAGGACACGGGAAAGCTGTTTTTT
CASSQEDTGKLFF
>TRBV4-2|few|.|TRBJ2-7
TGTGCCAGCAGCCAAGTCCGGGGGGACAACGAGCAGTACTTC
CASSQVRGDNEQYF
>TRBV5-1|.|.|TRBJ1-2
TGCGCCAGCAGGGTGGGGAATGGCTACACCTTC
CASRVGNGYTF
>TRBV20-1|.|.|TRBJ1-2
TGCAGTGCTAGAGATTTGGCCAGGGATGGTGGCTACACCTTC
CSARDLARDGGYTF
>TRBV19|few|TRBD2|TRBJ2-2
TGTGCCAGTAATAGTCTGGGACTACAGAACACCGGGGAGCTGTTTTTT
CASNSLGLQNTGELFF
>TRBV12-3/TRBV12-4|.|TRBD1|TRBJ2-2
TGTGCCAGCAGTTCCTTCAGGGGACAGGGAAGAACCGGGGAGCTGTTTTTT
CASSSFRGQGRTGELFF
>TRBV6-5|many|TRBD1|TRBJ1-4
TGTGCCAGCAGTCTCGGGACAGGGGGAAATGAAAAACTGTTTTTT
CASSLGTGGNEKLFF
>TRBV7-8|.|.|TRBJ1-1
TGTGCCAGCAGCTTAGACGCCGCACAAGGGGCCATAGGAGCTTTCTTT
CASSLDAAQGAIGAFF
>TRBV6-2/TRBV6-3|.|TRBD1|TRBJ2-1
TGTGCCAGCAGTTACCTGACAGGGACCAATGAGCAGTTCTTC
CASSYLTGTNEQFF
>TRBV12-3/TRBV12-4|.|.|TRBJ2-1
TGTGCTTCGAGGACTTCCTACAATGAGCAGTTCTTC
CASRTSYNEQFF
>TRBV6-6|many|.|TRBJ1-5
TGTGCCAGCAGCATTGCAGGCGGGGTCCCTCAGCCCCAGCATTTT
CASSIAGGVPQPQHF
>TRBV5-6|few|.|TRBJ1-1
TGTGCCAGCAGCTCTGGCACTGTAAGAGCTTTCTTT
CASSSGTVRAFF
>TRBV4-1|many|.|TRBJ1-6
TGCGCCAGCAGCCAGGGCTTCGGGTCCTATAATTCACCCCTCCACTTT
CASSQGFGSYNSPLHF
>TRBV7-9|few|.|TRBJ1-6
TGTGCCAGCAGGGATCTCTATAATTCACCCCTCCACTTT
CASRDLYNSPLHF
>TRBV7-9|many|.|TRBJ1-4
TGTGCCAGCAGCCCTCGGGACCCTAATGAAAAACTGTTTTTT
CASSPRDPNEKLFF
>TRBV7-2|.|.|TRBJ2-1
TGTGCCAGCAGCTTCAATCTTGGGTACAATGAGCAGTTCTTC
CASSFNLGYNEQFF
>TRBV29-1|.|.|TRBJ2-3
TGCAGCGTTGAAGCGCCCAGTCCCCTGCCAGATACGCAGTATTTT
CSVEAPSPLPDTQYF
>TRBV5-1|.|TRBD2|TRBJ2-7
TGCGCCAGCAGCCGCCTAGCGGAAAGCTCCTACGAGCAGTACTTC
CASSRLAESSYEQYF
>TRBV12-3/TRBV12-4|few|TRBD1|TRBJ1-5
TGTGCCAGCAGGGTTACCGGGACAGGGGGCAATCAGCCCCAGCATTTT
CASRVTGTGGNQPQHF
>TRBV27|.|TRBD1|TRBJ1-1
TGTGCCAGCAGTTTATCAAGGGACAGGGGGTTAGCGTGGACTGAAGCTTTCTTT
CASSLSRDRGLAWTEAFF
>TRBV9|few|.|TRBJ2-1
TGTGCCAGCAGCGTAGTACCTAGTTCTCGGAATGAGCAGTTCTTC
CASSVVPSSRNEQFF
>TRBV20-1|.|TRBD2|TRBJ2-3
TGCAGTGCTAGAGCTAGCGGGAGCACAGATACGCAGTATTTT
CSARASGSTDTQYF
>TRBV4-1|few|TRBD1|TRBJ1-2
TGCGCCAGCAGCCAAGATCCGACCGGGACAGGGGGAGGCTACACCTTC
CASSQDPTGTGGGYTF
>TRBV4-2|many|TRBD1|TRBJ1-4
TGTGCCAGCAGCCAAGATCAGGGGGCTGCTAATGAAAAACTGTTTTTT
CASSQDQGAANEKLFF
>TRBV3-1|.|.|TRBJ2-5
TGTGCCAGCAGCCAAGATTTCCCTGGGCGTGCGAGCCAGTACTTC
CASSQDFPGRASQYF